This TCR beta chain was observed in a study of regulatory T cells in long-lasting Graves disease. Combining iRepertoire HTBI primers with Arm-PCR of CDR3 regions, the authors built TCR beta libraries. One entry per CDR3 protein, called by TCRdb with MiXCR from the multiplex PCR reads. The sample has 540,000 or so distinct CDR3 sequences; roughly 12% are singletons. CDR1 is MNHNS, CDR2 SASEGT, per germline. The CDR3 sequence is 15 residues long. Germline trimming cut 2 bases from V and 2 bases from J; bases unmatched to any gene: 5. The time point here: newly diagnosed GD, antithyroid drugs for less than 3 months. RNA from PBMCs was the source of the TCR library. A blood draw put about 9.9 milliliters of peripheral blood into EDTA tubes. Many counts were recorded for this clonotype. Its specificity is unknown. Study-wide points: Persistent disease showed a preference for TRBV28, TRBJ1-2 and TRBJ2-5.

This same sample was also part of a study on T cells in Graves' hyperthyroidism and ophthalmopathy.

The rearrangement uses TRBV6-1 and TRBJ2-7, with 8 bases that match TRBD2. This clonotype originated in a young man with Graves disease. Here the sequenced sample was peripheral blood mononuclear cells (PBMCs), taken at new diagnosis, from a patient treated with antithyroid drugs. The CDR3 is CASSEMGGLAYEQYF. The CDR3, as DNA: TGTGCCAGCAGTGAAATGGGGGGACTAGCCTACGAGCAGTACTTC.